The 20 T cell receptor beta chains below all came from one sample that was sequenced in a study of OX40 agonist ivuxolimab in advanced cancers. The data were produced by immunoSEQ multiplex PCR, yet TCRdb's version contains in-frame clones alone and is incomplete. Among 70,000 to 100,000 clones listed, 70% to 90% were seen once. Material: CD4+ or CD8+ T cells sorted from blood, obtained in a trial of the OX40 agonist ivuxolimab. The receptors were gathered from an adult with an advanced solid tumor such as melanoma, head and neck, liver or kidney cancer.

The chain combines TRBV5-1 with TRBJ2-7; 9 bases fit TRBD2. V lost 2 bases to trimming and J lost 3 bases; unmatched junction nucleotides: 3. The CDR3 sequence is 14 residues long. From germline, CDR1 is SGHRS and CDR2 YFSETQ. CDR3 loop: CASSFSSGIYEQYF. CDR3 DNA: TGCGCCAGCAGCTTTTCTAGCGGGATCTACGAGCAGTACTTC.

The chain links TRBV5-1 to TRBJ2-3; no clear D. V shed 1 base and J shed 2 bases, with 11 bases lying between them. The germline CDR1 and CDR2 sequences are SGHRS and YFSETQ. This CDR3 has 15 residues. CDR3 sequence (DNA): TGCGCCAGCAGCTTGAATGGTCAGGACACAGATACGCAGTATTTT. Residues: CASSLNGQDTDTQYF.

This chain uses TRBV2 with TRBJ1-6; D uncertain. This CDR3 is 13 amino acids long. CDR1 and CDR2 from the germline V gene are SNHLY and FYNNEI. The V end was cut by 2 bases, the J end by 17 bases, with 16 bases between. DNA of the CDR3: TGTGCCAGCAGTGAATGGAGGGAAAGGGTTGTCCACTTT. It specifies CASSEWRERVVHF.

The chain couples TRBV11-2 to TRBJ2-1; 7 nucleotides align to TRBD1. The V and J ends lost 4 bases and 10 bases, in that order; junction bases with no gene match: 22. Germline V gives CDR1 SGHAT, CDR2 FQNNGV. The CDR3 sequence is 18 residues long. The CDR3 bases are TGTGCCAGCAGCTCCCAAGGGGGCACGGACCTACCCCCTGGGGAGCAGTTCTTC. Translating it yields CASSSQGGTDLPPGEQFF.

V gene TRBV6-5 combines with J gene TRBJ2-2, with D unclear. There are 13 residues in the CDR3. Germline CDR1 and CDR2: MNHEY and SVGAGI. The germline V and J ends were trimmed by 6 bases and 4 bases, with 9 bases remaining between them. CDR3 sequence reads: CASSTVGTGELFF. The CDR3 DNA follows: TGTGCCAGCAGCACAGTGGGCACCGGGGAGCTGTTTTTT.

The chain links TRBV5-6 to TRBJ2-7; 12 positions match TRBD1. CDR1 is SGHDT and CDR2 is YYEEEE in the germline V gene. After removal of 0 bases from V and 4 bases from J, the junction contained 5 bases not matched to a gene. The CDR3 is 16 residues long. The CDR3 DNA follows: TGTGCCAGCAGCTTGGACGGGACAGGGGGCGGTTACGAGCAGTACTTC. Protein product: CASSLDGTGGGYEQYF.

The J gene is TRBJ2-7, the V gene TRBV9, with 14 bases matching TRBD2. Germline V gives CDR1 SGDLS, CDR2 YYNGEE. This CDR3 region has 16 residues. V shed 2 bases and J 5 bases; nucleotides not matched to a gene: 6. DNA for the CDR3: TGTGCCAGCAGCGTCGGGACTAGCGGGAGTAAAGACGAGCAGTACTTC. Translated, it gives CASSVGTSGSKDEQYF.

This clone was recorded a few times. V and J are TRBV11-2 and TRBJ1-1; the D gene is possibly TRBD1 (5 bases). V was pared by 1 base and J by 3 bases, with 6 bases between. The germline V gene has CDR1 SGHAT and CDR2 FQNNGV. This CDR3 is 13 amino acids long. CDR3 protein: CASSLVGDTEAFF. The CDR3 bases are TGTGCCAGCAGCTTAGTGGGGGACACTGAAGCTTTCTTT.

The chain links TRBV15 to TRBJ2-2; D call uncertain. CDR1 LNHNV and CDR2 YYDKDF come from the germline V gene (reference sequence). The V gene lost 0 bases and the J gene lost 3 bases, with 8 bases spanning the gap. The CDR3 length is 15 residues. The CDR3, as DNA: TGTGCCACCAGCAGAGACCACGGGTACACCGGGGAGCTGTTTTTT. This codes for CATSRDHGYTGELFF.

V is TRBV12-5 and J is TRBJ1-5; 7 bases fit TRBD1. This CDR3 is 15 amino acids long. V lost 5 bases and J lost 7; bases outside the gene matches: 11. Germline CDR1 and CDR2: LGHNT and FRNRAP. The CDR3 nucleotides read TGTGCTAGTGGTACCGGGACAGCGGAGCGGCAGCCCCAGCATTTT. It is translated as CASGTGTAERQPQHF.

The rearrangement links TRBV18 to TRBJ2-3; D not resolved. Germline loops: CDR1 KGHSH, CDR2 LQKENI. The CDR3 spans 13 residues. Trimming took off 0 bases at V and 4 bases at J, with 5 bases between the two ends. For the CDR3, the DNA is TGTGCCAGCTCACCACCGGCCTCAGATACGCAGTATTTT. It is translated as CASSPPASDTQYF.

J is TRBJ1-5 and V is TRBV5-5; 8 positions match TRBD1. The CDR3 is 15 residues long. V was pared by 0 bases and J by 5 bases, with 4 bases of the junction left unmatched. The germline CDR1 and CDR2 sequences are SGHKS and YYEKEE (reference sequence). The CDR3 sequence: CASSLGQGRDQPQHF. DNA of the CDR3: TGTGCCAGCAGCTTGGGACAGGGGCGGGATCAGCCCCAGCATTTT. Looking up the rest from reference TRBV5-5 and TRBJ1-5 gives the full variable domain: DAGVTQSPTHLIKTRGQQVTLRCSPISGHKSVSWYQQVLGQGPQFIFQYYEKEERGRGNFPDRFSARQFPNYSSELNVNALLLGDSALYLCASSLGQGRDQPQHFGDGTRLSIL.

The gene calls are TRBV7-2 and TRBJ2-1; D gene uncertain. Trimming pared 2 bases from V and 5 bases from J, leaving 10 bases between. The CDR3 is 14 residues long. Germline CDR1 and CDR2: SGHTA and FQGNSA. The CDR3 nucleotides are TGTGCCAGCAGCTTATTCCTTTTAGACAATGAGCAGTTCTTC. It translates to CASSLFLLDNEQFF.

V usage is TRBV6-6 and J usage is TRBJ1-5; D unclear. CDR1 and CDR2 (germline): MNHNY, SVGAGI (reference sequence). The V and J ends lost 5 bases and 4 bases respectively, with 12 bases between them. This CDR3 spans 14 amino acids. CDR3 coding DNA: TGTGCCAGCAGTCGGACCGCGGGGAATCAGCCCCAGCATTTT. Translated: CASSRTAGNQPQHF.

This clone has only a few counts. The rearrangement links TRBV7-2 to TRBJ1-1; no clear D. This CDR3 is built from 15 residues. In germline, CDR1 is SGHTA, CDR2 FQGNSA. V shed 1 base and J shed 0 bases, with 9 bases lying between them. The CDR3 loop reads CASSLVSSLNTEAFF. In nucleotides, the CDR3 is TGTGCCAGCAGCTTAGTCTCCAGTTTGAACACTGAAGCTTTCTTT.

The CDR3 here is CASSPRTEAFF. For the CDR3, the DNA is TGTGCCAGCAGCCCCCGAACTGAAGCTTTCTTT. V and J are TRBV28 and TRBJ1-1; the D is unclear. V shed 6 bases and J shed 5 bases, with 7 bases lying between them. CDR1 is MDHEN and CDR2 is SYDVKM in the germline V gene. The CDR3 is 11 amino acids.

This clone was detected a few times. The chain joins TRBV2 to TRBJ1-3; no clear D gene. Germline-derived CDR1 and CDR2 are SNHLY and FYNNEI. This CDR3 has 15 amino acids. Trimming pared 2 bases from V and 4 bases from J, leaving 12 bases between. The CDR3 region has the DNA TGTGCCAGCAGTGAATCCCTGAATCTAGGAAACACCATATATTTT. Translated, it gives CASSESLNLGNTIYF.

The chain employs TRBV13 and TRBJ2-1; 13 bases are a match to TRBD2. The CDR3 is made up of 16 amino acids. V was pared by 5 bases and J by 4 bases, with 5 bases of the junction left unmatched. Germline lookup yields CDR1 PRHDT and CDR2 FYEKMQ (reference sequence). CDR3 in amino acids: CASSKGLAGSYNEQFF. The CDR3 DNA is TGTGCCAGCAGCAAGGGACTAGCGGGAAGTTACAATGAGCAGTTCTTC.

The chain employs TRBV19 and TRBJ1-5; D not certain. This CDR3 spans 13 amino acids. V was shortened by 7 bases and J by 4 bases, with 11 bases between the two germline ends. CDR1 and CDR2 (germline): LNHDA, SQIVND (reference sequence). CDR3 bases: TGTGCCAGTACCAAGAGCTGGAATCAGCCCCAGCATTTT. Translation gives CASTKSWNQPQHF.

DNA for the CDR3: TGCGCCAGCAGCTTGGACAGGTCGGACACTGAAGCTTTCTTT. Its translation is CASSLDRSDTEAFF. V and J are TRBV5-1 and TRBJ1-1; maybe TRBD1 (5 bases). The CDR3 has 14 residues. The V end was cut by 0 bases, the J end by 3 bases, with 9 bases between. CDR1 SGHRS and CDR2 YFSETQ come from the germline V gene.